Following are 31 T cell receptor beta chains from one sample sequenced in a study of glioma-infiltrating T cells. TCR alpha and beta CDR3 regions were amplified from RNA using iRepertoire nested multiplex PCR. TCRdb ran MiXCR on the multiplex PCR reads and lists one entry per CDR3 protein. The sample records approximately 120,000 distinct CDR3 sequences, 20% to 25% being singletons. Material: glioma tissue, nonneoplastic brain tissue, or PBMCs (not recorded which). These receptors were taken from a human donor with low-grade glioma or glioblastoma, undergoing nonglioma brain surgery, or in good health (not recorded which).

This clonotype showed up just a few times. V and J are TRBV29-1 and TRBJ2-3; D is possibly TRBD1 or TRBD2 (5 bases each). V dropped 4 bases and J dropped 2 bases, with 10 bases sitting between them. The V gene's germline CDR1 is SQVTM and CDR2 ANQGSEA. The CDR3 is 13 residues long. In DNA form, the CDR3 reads TGCAGCGTTGTGTCCGGGGCCACAGATACGCAGTATTTT. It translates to CSVVSGATDTQYF.

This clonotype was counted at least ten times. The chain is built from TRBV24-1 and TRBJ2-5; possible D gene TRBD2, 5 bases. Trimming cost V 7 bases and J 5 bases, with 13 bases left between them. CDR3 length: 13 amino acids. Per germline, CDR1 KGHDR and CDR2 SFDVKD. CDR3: CATSAGQLETQYF. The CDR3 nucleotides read TGTGCCACCAGCGCGGGTCAACTGGAGACCCAGTACTTC.

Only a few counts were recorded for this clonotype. Written as DNA, the CDR3 is TGTGCCAGCAGCCAAGAGTCGACTAGCGGGAGCAATGAGCAGTTCTTC. Amino acids: CASSQESTSGSNEQFF. The chain is built from TRBV3-1 and TRBJ2-1; TRBD2 agrees at 12 bases. Germline V CDR1 and CDR2: LGHDT, YNNKEL (reference sequence). Unmatched junction bases numbered 3, after V lost 0 bases and J lost 6 bases. This CDR3 contains 16 residues.

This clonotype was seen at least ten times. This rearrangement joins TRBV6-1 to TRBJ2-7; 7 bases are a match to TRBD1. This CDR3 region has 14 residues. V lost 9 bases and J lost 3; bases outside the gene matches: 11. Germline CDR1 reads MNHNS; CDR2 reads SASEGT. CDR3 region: CASLGDRRDYEQYF. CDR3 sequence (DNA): TGTGCCAGTCTAGGGGACAGACGGGACTACGAGCAGTACTTC.

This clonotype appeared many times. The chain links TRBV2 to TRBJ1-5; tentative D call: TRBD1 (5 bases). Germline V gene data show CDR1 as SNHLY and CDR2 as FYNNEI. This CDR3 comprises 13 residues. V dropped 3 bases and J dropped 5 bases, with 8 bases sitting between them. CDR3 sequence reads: CASSEDNYQPQHF. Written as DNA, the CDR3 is TGTGCCAGCAGTGAGGACAACTATCAGCCCCAGCATTTT.

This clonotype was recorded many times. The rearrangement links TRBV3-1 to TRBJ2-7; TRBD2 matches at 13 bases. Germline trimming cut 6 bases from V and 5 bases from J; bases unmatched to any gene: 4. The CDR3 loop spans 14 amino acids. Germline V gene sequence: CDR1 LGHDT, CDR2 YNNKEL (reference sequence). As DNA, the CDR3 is TGTGCCAGCAGTACTAGCGGGAGGGCTAACGAGCAGTACTTC. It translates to CASSTSGRANEQYF.

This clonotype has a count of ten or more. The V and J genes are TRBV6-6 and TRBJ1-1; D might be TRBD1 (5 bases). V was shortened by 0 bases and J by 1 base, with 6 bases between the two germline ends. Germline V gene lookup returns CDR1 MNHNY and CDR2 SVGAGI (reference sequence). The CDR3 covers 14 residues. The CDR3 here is CASSYSGANTEAFF. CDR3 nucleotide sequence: TGTGCCAGCAGTTACTCTGGGGCGAACACTGAAGCTTTCTTT.

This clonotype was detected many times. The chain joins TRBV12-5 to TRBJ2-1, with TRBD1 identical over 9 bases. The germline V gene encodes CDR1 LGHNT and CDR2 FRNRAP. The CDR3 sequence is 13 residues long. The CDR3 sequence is CASRTGAYNEQFF. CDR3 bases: TGTGCCAGTCGGACAGGGGCCTACAATGAGCAGTTCTTC. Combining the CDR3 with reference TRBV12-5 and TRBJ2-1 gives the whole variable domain DARVTQTPRHKVTEMGQEVTMRCQPILGHNTVFWYRQTMMQGLELLAYFRNRAPLDDSGMPKDRFSAEMPDATLATLKIQPSEPRDSAVYFCASRTGAYNEQFFGPGTRLTVL.

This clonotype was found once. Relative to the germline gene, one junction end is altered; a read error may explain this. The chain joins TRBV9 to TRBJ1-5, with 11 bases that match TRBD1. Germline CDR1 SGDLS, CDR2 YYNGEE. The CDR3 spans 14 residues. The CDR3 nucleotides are TGTGCCAGCAGCGTAGGGACAGGGGGCCAGCCCCATCATTTT. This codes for CASSVGTGGQPHHF. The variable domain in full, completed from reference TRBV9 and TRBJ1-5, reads DSGVTQTPKHLITATGQRVTLRCSPRSGDLSVYWYQQSLDQGLQFLIQYYNGEERAKGNILERFSAQQFPDLHSELNLSSLELGDSALYFCASSVGTGGQPHHFGDGTRLSIL.

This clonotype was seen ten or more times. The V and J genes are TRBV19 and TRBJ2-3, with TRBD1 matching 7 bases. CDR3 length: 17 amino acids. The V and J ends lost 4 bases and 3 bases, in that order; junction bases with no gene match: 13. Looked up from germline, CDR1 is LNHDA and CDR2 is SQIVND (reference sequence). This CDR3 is CASSRGGSLPPTDTQYF. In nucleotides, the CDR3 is TGTGCCAGTAGTAGAGGGGGCAGTCTCCCCCCTACAGATACGCAGTATTTT. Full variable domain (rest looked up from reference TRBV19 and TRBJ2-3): DGGITQSPKYLFRKEGQNVTLSCEQNLNHDAMYWYRQDPGQGLRLIYYSQIVNDFQKGDIAEGYSVSREKKESFPLTVTSAQKNPTAFYLCASSRGGSLPPTDTQYFGPGTRLTVL.

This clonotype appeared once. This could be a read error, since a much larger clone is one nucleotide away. The CDR3 region has the DNA TGCGCCAGCAGCTTGGGGACAACTTCGACAGATACGCAGTATTTT. It yields the protein CASSLGTTSTDTQYF. The J gene is TRBJ2-3, the V gene TRBV5-1; D is possibly TRBD1 (5 bases). Germline V gives CDR1 SGHRS, CDR2 YFSETQ. The CDR3 contains 15 residues. Trimming left V 0 bases short and J 3 bases short, with 11 bases between.

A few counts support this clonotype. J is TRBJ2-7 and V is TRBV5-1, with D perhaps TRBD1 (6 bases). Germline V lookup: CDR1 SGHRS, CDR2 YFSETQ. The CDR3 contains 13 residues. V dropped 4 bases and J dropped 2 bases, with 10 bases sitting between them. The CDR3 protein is CASSLWTAYEQYF. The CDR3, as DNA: TGCGCCAGCAGCCTATGGACAGCCTACGAGCAGTACTTC.

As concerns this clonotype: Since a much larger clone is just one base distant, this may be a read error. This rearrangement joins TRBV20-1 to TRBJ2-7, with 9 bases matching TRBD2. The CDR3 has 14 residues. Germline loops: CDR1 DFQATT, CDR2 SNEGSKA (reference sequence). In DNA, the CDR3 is TGCAGCCCATCCGAGACTCCGGGACTAGCCGAGCAGTACTTC. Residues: CSPSETPGLAEQYF.

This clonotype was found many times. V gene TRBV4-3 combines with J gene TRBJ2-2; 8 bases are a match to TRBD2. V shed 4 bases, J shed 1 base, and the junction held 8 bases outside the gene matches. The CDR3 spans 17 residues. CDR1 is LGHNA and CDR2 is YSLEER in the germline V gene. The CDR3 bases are TGCGCCAGCAGCCTTGAAGCGGGGGTCAGGAACACCGGGGAGCTGTTTTTT. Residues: CASSLEAGVRNTGELFF.

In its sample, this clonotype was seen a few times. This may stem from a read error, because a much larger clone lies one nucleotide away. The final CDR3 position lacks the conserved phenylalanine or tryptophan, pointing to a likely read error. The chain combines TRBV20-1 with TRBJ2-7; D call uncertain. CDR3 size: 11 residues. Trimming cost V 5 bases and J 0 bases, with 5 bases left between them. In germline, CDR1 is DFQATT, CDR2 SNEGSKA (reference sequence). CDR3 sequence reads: CSAGSSYEQYL. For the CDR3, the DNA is TGCAGTGCTGGAAGCTCCTACGAGCAGTACCTC.

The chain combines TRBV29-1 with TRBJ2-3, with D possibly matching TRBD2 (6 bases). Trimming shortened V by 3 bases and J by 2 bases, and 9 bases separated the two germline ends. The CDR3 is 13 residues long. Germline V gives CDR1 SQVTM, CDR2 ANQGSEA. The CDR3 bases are TGCAGCGTTGAGGAGGGTAACACAGATACGCAGTATTTT. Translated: CSVEEGNTDTQYF.

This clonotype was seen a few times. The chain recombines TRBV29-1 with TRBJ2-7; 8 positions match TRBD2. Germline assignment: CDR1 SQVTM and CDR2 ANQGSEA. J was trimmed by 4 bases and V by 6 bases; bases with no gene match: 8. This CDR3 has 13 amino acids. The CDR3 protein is CSVRAGEAYEQYF. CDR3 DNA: TGCAGCGTACGAGCGGGAGAGGCGTACGAGCAGTACTTC.

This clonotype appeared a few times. The CDR3 sequence: CASSPIGTGGYEQYF. As DNA, the CDR3 is TGTGCCAGCAGCCCAATCGGGACAGGAGGTTACGAGCAGTACTTC. V is TRBV14 and J is TRBJ2-7, with 8 bases fitting TRBD1. The CDR3 covers 15 residues. Germline assignment: CDR1 SGHDN and CDR2 FVKESK. Trimming took 4 bases from V and 4 from J; bases not matched to a gene: 9.

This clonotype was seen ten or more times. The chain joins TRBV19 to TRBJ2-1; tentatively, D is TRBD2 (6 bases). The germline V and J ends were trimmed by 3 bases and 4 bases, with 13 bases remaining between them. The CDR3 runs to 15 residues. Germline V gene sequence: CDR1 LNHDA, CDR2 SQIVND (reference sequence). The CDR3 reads CASSIREQVYNEQFF. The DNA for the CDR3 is TGTGCCAGTAGTATTCGGGAGCAGGTTTACAATGAGCAGTTCTTC.

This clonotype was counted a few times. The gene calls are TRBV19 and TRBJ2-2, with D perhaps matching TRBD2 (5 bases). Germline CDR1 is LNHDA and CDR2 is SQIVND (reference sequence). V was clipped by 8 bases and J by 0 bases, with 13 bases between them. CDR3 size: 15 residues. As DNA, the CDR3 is TGTGCCAGTGAAGGCTTCGGGACGAACACCGGGGAGCTGTTTTTT. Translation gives CASEGFGTNTGELFF.

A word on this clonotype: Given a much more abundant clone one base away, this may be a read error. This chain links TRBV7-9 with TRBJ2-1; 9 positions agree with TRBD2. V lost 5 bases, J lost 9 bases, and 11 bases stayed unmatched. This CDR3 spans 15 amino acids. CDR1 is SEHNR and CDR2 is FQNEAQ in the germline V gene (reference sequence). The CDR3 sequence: CASSLFSGSVTEQFF. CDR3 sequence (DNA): TGTGCCAGCAGCCTCTTTAGCGGGAGCGTGACTGAGCAGTTCTTC.

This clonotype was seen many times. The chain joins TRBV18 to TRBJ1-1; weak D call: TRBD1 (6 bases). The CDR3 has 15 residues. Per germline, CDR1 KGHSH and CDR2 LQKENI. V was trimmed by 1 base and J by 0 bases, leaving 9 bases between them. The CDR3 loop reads CASSPQGVLNTEAFF. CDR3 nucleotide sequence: TGTGCCAGCTCACCACAGGGGGTACTGAACACTGAAGCTTTCTTT.

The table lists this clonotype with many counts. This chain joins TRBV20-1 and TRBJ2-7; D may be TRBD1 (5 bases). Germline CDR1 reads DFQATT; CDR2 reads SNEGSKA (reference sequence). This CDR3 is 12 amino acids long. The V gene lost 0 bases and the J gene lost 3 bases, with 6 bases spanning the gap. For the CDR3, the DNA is TGCAGTGCTAGAGACAGGGACTACGAGCAGTACTTC. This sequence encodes CSARDRDYEQYF.

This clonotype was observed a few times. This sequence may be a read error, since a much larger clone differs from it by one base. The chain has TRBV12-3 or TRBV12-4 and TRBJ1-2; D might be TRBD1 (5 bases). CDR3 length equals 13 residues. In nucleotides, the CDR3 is TGTGCCAGCAGTTTTATGGGGACCTATGGCCACACCTTC. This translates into CASSFMGTYGHTF.

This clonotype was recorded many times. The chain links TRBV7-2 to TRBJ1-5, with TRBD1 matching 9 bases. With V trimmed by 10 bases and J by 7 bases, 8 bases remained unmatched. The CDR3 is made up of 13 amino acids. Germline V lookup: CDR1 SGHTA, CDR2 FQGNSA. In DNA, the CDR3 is TGTGCCATCTCGGACAGGGGTGGGCAGCCCCAGCATTTT. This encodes CAISDRGGQPQHF.

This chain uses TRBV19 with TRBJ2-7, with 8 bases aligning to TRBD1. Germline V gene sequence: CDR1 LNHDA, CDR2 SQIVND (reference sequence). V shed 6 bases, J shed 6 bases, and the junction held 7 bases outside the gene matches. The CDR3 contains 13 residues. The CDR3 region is CASRTGQGGEQYF. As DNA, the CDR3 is TGTGCCAGTAGAACTGGACAGGGAGGCGAGCAGTACTTC.

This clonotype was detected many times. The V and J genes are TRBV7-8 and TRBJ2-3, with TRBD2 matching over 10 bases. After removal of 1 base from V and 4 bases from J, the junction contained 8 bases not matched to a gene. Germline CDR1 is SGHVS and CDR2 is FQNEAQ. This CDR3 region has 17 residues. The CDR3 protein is CASSLVVSGRTADTQYF. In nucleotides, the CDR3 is TGTGCCAGCAGCTTAGTCGTTAGCGGGAGGACAGCAGATACGCAGTATTTT.

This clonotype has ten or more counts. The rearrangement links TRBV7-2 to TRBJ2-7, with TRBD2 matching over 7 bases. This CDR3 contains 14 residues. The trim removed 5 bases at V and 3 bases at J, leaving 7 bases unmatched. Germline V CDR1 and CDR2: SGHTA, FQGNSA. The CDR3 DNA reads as TGTGCCAGCAGCCGGGGGGACTTACGCTACGAGCAGTACTTC. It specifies CASSRGDLRYEQYF.

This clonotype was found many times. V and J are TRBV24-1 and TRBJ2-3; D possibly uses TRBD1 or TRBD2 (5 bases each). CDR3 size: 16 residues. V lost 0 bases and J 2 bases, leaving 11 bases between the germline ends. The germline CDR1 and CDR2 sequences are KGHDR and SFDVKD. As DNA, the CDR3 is TGTGCCACCAGTGATTTGCCGGGACGGTACACAGATACGCAGTATTTT. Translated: CATSDLPGRYTDTQYF.

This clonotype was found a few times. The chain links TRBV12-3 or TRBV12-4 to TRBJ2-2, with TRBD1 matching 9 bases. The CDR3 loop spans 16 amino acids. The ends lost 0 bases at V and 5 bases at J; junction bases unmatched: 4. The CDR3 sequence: CASSLAKGQGTGELFF. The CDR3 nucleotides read TGTGCCAGCAGTTTAGCCAAAGGACAGGGGACCGGGGAGCTGTTTTTT.

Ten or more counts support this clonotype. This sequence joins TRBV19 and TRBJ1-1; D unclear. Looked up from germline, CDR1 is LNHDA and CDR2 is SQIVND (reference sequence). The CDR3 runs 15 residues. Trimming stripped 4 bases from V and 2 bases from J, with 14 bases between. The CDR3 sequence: CASSTPGNPNTEAFF. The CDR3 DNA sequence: TGTGCCAGTAGTACGCCCGGGAATCCCAACACTGAAGCTTTCTTT.